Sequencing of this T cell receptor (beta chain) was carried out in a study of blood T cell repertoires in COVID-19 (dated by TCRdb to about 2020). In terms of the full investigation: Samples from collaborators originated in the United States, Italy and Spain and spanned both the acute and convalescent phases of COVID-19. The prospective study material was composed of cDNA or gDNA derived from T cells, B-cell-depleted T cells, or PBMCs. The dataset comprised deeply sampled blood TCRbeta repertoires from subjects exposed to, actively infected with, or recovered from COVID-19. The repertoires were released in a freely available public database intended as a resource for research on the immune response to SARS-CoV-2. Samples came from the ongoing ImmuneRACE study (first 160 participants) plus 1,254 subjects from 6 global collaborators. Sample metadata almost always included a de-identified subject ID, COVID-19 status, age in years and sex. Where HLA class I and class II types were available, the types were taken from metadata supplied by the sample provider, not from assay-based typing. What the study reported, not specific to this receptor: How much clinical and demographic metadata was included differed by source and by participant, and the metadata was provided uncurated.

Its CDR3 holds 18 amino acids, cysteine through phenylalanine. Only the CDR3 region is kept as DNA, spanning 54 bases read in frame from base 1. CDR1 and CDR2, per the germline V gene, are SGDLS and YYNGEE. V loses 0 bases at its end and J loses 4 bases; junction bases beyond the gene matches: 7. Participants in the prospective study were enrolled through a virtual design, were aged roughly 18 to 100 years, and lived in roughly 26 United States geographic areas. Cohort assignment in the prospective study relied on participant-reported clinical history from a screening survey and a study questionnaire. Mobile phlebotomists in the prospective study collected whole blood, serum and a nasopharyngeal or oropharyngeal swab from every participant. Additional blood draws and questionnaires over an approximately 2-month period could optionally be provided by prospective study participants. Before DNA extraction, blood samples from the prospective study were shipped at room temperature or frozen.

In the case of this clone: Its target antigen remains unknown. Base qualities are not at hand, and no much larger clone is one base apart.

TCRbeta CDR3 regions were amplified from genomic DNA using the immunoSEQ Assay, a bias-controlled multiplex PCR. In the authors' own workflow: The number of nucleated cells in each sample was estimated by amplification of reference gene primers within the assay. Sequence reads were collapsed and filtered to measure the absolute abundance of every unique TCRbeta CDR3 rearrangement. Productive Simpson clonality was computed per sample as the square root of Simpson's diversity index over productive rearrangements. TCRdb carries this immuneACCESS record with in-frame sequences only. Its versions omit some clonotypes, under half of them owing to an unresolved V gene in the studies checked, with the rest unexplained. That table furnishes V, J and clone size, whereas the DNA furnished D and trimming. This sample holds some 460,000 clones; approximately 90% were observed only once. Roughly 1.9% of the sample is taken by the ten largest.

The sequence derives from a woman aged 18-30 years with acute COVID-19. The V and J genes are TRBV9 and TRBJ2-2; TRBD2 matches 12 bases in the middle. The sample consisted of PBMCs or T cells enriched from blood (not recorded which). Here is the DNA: TGTGCCAGCAGCGTAGAACCTAGCGGGGGGGCCTTCACCGGGGAGCTGTTTTTT. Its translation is CASSVEPSGGAFTGELFF.